This T cell receptor (beta chain) was observed in a study of cytomegalovirus exposure and HLA in healthy donors. CDR3 length equals 16 residues. Trimming took 0 bases from V and 3 from J, leaving 15 bases between them. Germline values: CDR1 MGHRA, CDR2 YSYEKL. In the PCR, 60 Vbeta and 13 Jbeta primers were used. Clones were read by immunoSEQ multiplex PCR, and TCRdb kept only the in-frame ones, dropping some. Of around 120,000 clones listed, roughly 80% are singletons. The sequencing sample was made of PBMCs. The receptor comes from a man between 60 and 70 years old in good health and CMV-seropositive. The V call is TRBV4-1, the J call TRBJ2-7, with D possibly TRBD1 on 6 matching bases. The CDR3 sequence is CASSQEWGPLLYEQYF. The CDR3 DNA is TGCGCCAGCAGCCAAGAATGGGGGCCCCTACTCTACGAGCAGTACTTC.